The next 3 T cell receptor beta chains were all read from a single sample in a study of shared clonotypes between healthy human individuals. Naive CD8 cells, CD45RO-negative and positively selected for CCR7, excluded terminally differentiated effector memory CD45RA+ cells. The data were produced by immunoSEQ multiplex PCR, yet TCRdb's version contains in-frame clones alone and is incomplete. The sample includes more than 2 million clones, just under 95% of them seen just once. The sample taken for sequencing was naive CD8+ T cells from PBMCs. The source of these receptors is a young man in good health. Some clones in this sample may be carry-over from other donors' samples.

This CDR3 is CASSFPGWGTNTEAFF. CDR3 coding DNA: TGCGCCAGCAGCTTTCCGGGTTGGGGGACGAACACTGAAGCTTTCTTT. The chain couples TRBV5-1 to TRBJ1-1; weak D call: TRBD1 (5 bases). CDR1 is SGHRS and CDR2 is YFSETQ in the germline V gene. The CDR3 has 16 residues. Between the trimmed V and J ends, which lost 2 bases and 1 base, there was a span of 15 bases.

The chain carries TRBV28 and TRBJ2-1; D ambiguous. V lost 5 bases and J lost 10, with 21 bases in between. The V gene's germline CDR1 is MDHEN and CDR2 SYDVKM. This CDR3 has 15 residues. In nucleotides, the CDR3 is TGTGCCAGCAGTCGCCTCGACTCTCCCGGGTCGGAGCAGTTCTTC. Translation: CASSRLDSPGSEQFF.

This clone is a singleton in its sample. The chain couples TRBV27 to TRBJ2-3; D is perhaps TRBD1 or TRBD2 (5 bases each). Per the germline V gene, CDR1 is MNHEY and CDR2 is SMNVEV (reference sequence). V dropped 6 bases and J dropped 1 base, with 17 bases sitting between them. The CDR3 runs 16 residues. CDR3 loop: CASRYRRGDGTDTQYF. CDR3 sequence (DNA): TGTGCCAGCAGGTACCGGCGTGGGGACGGCACAGATACGCAGTATTTT.